The 25 T cell receptor beta chains below all came from one sample that was sequenced in a study of T cell responses to AZD1222 COVID-19 vaccine (dated by TCRdb to 2020 to 2023). Per the publication, the time point label means: baseline before first vaccination. Library prep was done by the immunoSEQ multiplex PCR assay. What TCRdb holds here is the immuneACCESS table cut down to in-frame rearrangements. Part of the clones is not present; checked against another copy, under half of the missing clones reflect an unresolved V gene, and the others are unexplained. The sample table lists about 57,000 clones, less than 90% of them with a count of one. Jointly, the top ten make up roughly 19% of the sample. This sample comprised peripheral blood, obtained on day 0 of AZD1222 vaccination. These receptors were taken from an adult in good health.

The rearrangement links TRBV29-1 to TRBJ1-1; D unresolved. The CDR3 loop spans 13 amino acids. Trimming pared 0 bases from V and 8 bases from J, leaving 13 bases between. Germline loops: CDR1 SQVTM, CDR2 ANQGSEA. CDR3 coding DNA: TGCAGCGTTGAAGAAGCGTTCAGCTTCGAAGCTTTCTTT. Amino acids: CSVEEAFSFEAFF.

The chain is built from TRBV18 and TRBJ2-7; TRBD1 agrees at 8 bases. V gave up 3 bases and J gave up 0 bases; unmatched junction bases: 19. There are 20 residues in the CDR3. Germline CDR1 KGHSH, CDR2 LQKENI. CDR3 coding DNA: TGTGCCAGCTCACCGTCGACCCGGACAGGGAAATACAAATTCTCCTACGAGCAGTACTTC. This translates into CASSPSTRTGKYKFSYEQYF.

This clone has more than one count but fewer than ten. J is TRBJ1-4 and V is TRBV7-2; D is undetermined. V was cut by 2 bases and J by 4 bases, with 8 bases left in between. CDR3 length: 14 amino acids. Germline loops: CDR1 SGHTA, CDR2 FQGNSA. In DNA, the CDR3 is TGTGCCAGCAGCTTATACGGTTATAATGAAAAACTGTTTTTT. Its translation: CASSLYGYNEKLFF.

Worth noting for this clone: A junction end diverges from the germline sequence, so it may reflect a read error. The gene calls are TRBV7-7 and TRBJ2-3, with D tentatively TRBD1 (5 bases). The germline CDR1 and CDR2 sequences are SSHAT and FNYEAQ (reference sequence). The length of the CDR3 is 14 residues. The CDR3 DNA follows: TGTGCTAGCAGCTTAGACAGCAGCACAGATACGCAGTATTTT. As protein: CASSLDSSTDTQYF.

The chain combines TRBV5-1 with TRBJ2-2; TRBD1 is a possible D gene (6 bases). Trimming took 1 base from V and 4 from J, leaving 11 bases between them. Germline V CDR1 and CDR2: SGHRS, YFSETQ. This CDR3 has 15 residues. This CDR3 is CASSLSNRATGELFF. CDR3 sequence (DNA): TGCGCCAGCAGCTTGTCAAACAGGGCCACCGGGGAGCTGTTTTTT.

The chain uses TRBV11-1 and TRBJ2-7, with D perhaps TRBD1 (6 bases). Germline CDR1 SGHAT, CDR2 FQDESV (reference sequence). V was cut by 1 base and J by 4 bases, with 14 bases left in between. The CDR3 runs to 15 residues. The CDR3 coding sequence is TGTGCCAGCAGCTTAGGTGGTCCAGGGGCTTACGAGCAGTACTTC. Encoded protein: CASSLGGPGAYEQYF.

This chain's CDR3 is CASSQAAGDTQYF. CDR3 DNA sequence: TGTGCCAGCAGCCAAGCGGCGGGAGATACGCAGTATTTT. The chain links TRBV14 to TRBJ2-3; tentative D call: TRBD2 (5 bases). V lost 1 base and J lost 5, with 7 bases in between. CDR3 length equals 13 residues. CDR1 and CDR2 from the germline V gene are SGHDN and FVKESK.

The J gene is TRBJ2-1, the V gene TRBV7-6; possible D gene TRBD1, 5 bases. V dropped 3 bases and J dropped 5 bases, with 5 bases sitting between them. Per germline, CDR1 SGHVS and CDR2 FNYEAQ. There are 12 residues in the CDR3. CDR3 residues: CASSFRDNEQFF. Written as DNA, the CDR3 is TGTGCCAGCAGCTTCAGGGACAATGAGCAGTTCTTC.

Points on this clone: The junction departs from germline at one end; a sequencing error may be responsible. The chain employs TRBV2 and TRBJ2-3, with 9 bases identical to TRBD2. CDR1 SNHLY and CDR2 FYNNEI come from the germline V gene. CDR3 length: 12 residues. CDR3 loop: CASSEGAGGPYF. In DNA, the CDR3 is TGTGCCAGCAGCGAAGGAGCGGGGGGTCCGTATTTT.

The chain is built from TRBV4-1 and TRBJ1-4; D may be TRBD1 (5 bases). V shed 1 base and J shed 5 bases, with 14 bases lying between them. The CDR3 extends over 16 amino acids. Germline V gene lookup returns CDR1 MGHRA and CDR2 YSYEKL. The CDR3: CASSQVQGGGNEKLFF. The CDR3 DNA follows: TGCGCCAGCAGCCAAGTCCAGGGCGGTGGAAATGAAAAACTGTTTTTT.

This clone was seen just once. V is TRBV6-1 and J is TRBJ1-3; the D is unclear. Deletions cut 2 bases from V and 0 bases from J, with 8 bases between. The V gene's germline CDR1 is MNHNS and CDR2 SASEGT. The CDR3 length is 15 residues. In nucleotides, the CDR3 is TGTGCCAGCAGTGAATCAAGGAGCTCTGGAAACACCATATATTTT. As protein: CASSESRSSGNTIYF.

The V gene is TRBV7-2, the J gene TRBJ1-5, with D unclear. The CDR3 has 16 residues. Trimming cost V 0 bases and J 2 bases, with 11 bases left between them. CDR1 SGHTA and CDR2 FQGNSA come from the germline V gene. Here the CDR3 reads CASSLASLQGNQPQHF. The CDR3 coding sequence is TGTGCCAGCAGCTTAGCTTCTTTGCAGGGCAATCAGCCCCAGCATTTT.

V gene TRBV7-2 combines with J gene TRBJ1-5; D may be TRBD1 (5 bases). The V and J ends lost 1 base and 0 bases respectively, with 10 bases between them. Per germline, CDR1 SGHTA and CDR2 FQGNSA. The CDR3 totals 16 residues. CDR3 bases: TGTGCCAGCAGCTTAGAGGTTGGGACTAGCAATCAGCCCCAGCATTTT. Its protein product is CASSLEVGTSNQPQHF. Supplemented by reference TRBV7-2 and TRBJ1-5, the full variable domain reads GAGVSQSPSNKVTEKGKDVELRCDPISGHTALYWYRQSLGQGLEFLIYFQGNSAPDKSGLPSDRFSAERTGGSVSTLTIQRTQQEDSAVYLCASSLEVGTSNQPQHFGDGTRLSIL.

This clone occurred a few times. The chain recombines TRBV6-2 or TRBV6-3 with TRBJ1-1, with TRBD1 matching over 9 bases. V lost 5 bases to trimming and J lost 1 base; unmatched junction nucleotides: 11. CDR3 size: 17 residues. CDR1 is MNHEY, CDR2 SVGEGT, per germline. CDR3 DNA sequence: TGTGCCAGCAGTCGCACGACAGGGGGAACCAAGAACACTGAAGCTTTCTTT. Its protein is CASSRTTGGTKNTEAFF.

V gene TRBV12-3 or TRBV12-4 combines with J gene TRBJ2-7, with unresolved D. The CDR3 totals 13 residues. V was clipped by 8 bases and J by 0 bases, with 11 bases between them. The DNA of the CDR3 is TGTGCCAGCTCGGTCACAAGCTCCTACGAGCAGTACTTC. Translating gives CASSVTSSYEQYF.

This chain connects TRBV6-4 to TRBJ1-2; a weak D match, TRBD1 (5 bases). V gave up 4 bases and J gave up 5 bases, with 17 bases separating them. The CDR3 runs to 15 residues. Germline lookup yields CDR1 MRHNA and CDR2 SNTAGT. The CDR3 nucleotides read TGTGCCAGCAGTGCCGGGACTAGCGGAGTATATGGCTACACCTTC. Translated, it gives CASSAGTSGVYGYTF.

This rearrangement joins TRBV19 to TRBJ1-3; TRBD1 aligns across 7 bases. This CDR3 is built from 16 residues. Losses at the gene ends were 3 bases for V and 2 bases for J; bases not matched to a gene: 7. From germline, CDR1 is LNHDA and CDR2 SQIVND (reference sequence). The DNA for the CDR3 is TGTGCCAGTAGTATCATACAGGGGCACCCTGGAAACACCATATATTTT. Amino acids: CASSIIQGHPGNTIYF.

The chain recombines TRBV2 with TRBJ2-3; no clear D. Per germline, CDR1 SNHLY and CDR2 FYNNEI. With 6 bases removed from V and 5 bases from J, the gap between germline ends came to 6 bases. The CDR3 contains 11 residues. As DNA, the CDR3 is TGTGCCAGCAGAAAGGTAGATACGCAGTATTTT. It translates to CASRKVDTQYF.

This clone was detected a few times. The chain has TRBV6-5 and TRBJ1-4; tentative D call: TRBD1 (6 bases). V gave up 5 bases and J gave up 7 bases, with 14 bases separating them. Germline assignment: CDR1 MNHEY and CDR2 SVGAGI. CDR3 size: 14 residues. In DNA, the CDR3 is TGTGCCAGCAGTCGCAAGGGGGAGGTTGAAAAACTGTTTTTT. It translates to CASSRKGEVEKLFF.

This clone was recorded only once. J is TRBJ1-3 and V is TRBV7-2; TRBD1 agrees at 8 bases. The CDR3 spans 14 residues. J was trimmed by 4 bases and V by 5 bases; bases with no gene match: 4. Germline-derived CDR1 and CDR2 are SGHTA and FQGNSA. The CDR3 DNA follows: TGTGCCAGCAGCAAAACAGGGGGAGGAAACACCATATATTTT. Residues: CASSKTGGGNTIYF.

The chain links TRBV5-1 to TRBJ2-3; D might be TRBD1 (5 bases). The V gene lost 4 bases and the J gene lost 2 bases, with 17 bases spanning the gap. From germline, CDR1 is SGHRS and CDR2 YFSETQ. This CDR3 contains 16 residues. CDR3 sequence (DNA): TGCGCCAGCAGCCCCAACGGGCTAGGGGTCACAGATACGCAGTATTTT. This encodes CASSPNGLGVTDTQYF.

The chain couples TRBV30 to TRBJ2-7, with no clear D. The germline V gene has CDR1 GTSNPN and CDR2 SVGIG (reference sequence). The germline V and J ends were trimmed by 2 bases and 3 bases, with 8 bases remaining between them. The CDR3 has 12 amino acids. The CDR3 nucleotides are TGTGCCTGGAGTCAACAGCTCTACGAGCAGTACTTC. This encodes CAWSQQLYEQYF.

The J gene is TRBJ1-4, the V gene TRBV7-9, with TRBD1 identical over 7 bases. With 5 bases clipped from V and 8 bases from J, the junction kept 8 bases outside the gene matches. The CDR3 contains 14 residues. Germline V lookup: CDR1 SEHNR, CDR2 FQNEAQ (reference sequence). The CDR3 DNA reads TGTGCCAGCAGCCCTCAGACAGGGAGAGAAAAACTGTTTTTT. Translated, it gives CASSPQTGREKLFF.

The chain carries TRBV6-5 and TRBJ2-1, with D perhaps matching TRBD2 (5 bases). CDR3 length: 13 residues. From germline, CDR1 is MNHEY and CDR2 SVGAGI. Trimming took off 0 bases at V and 10 bases at J, with 10 bases between the two ends. The CDR3 reads CASSYSETGEQFF. CDR3 bases: TGTGCCAGCAGTTACTCAGAGACGGGGGAGCAGTTCTTC.

This clone occurred once. V gene TRBV7-2 combines with J gene TRBJ2-7; D might be TRBD2 (5 bases). V was clipped by 5 bases and J by 5 bases, with 19 bases between them. Germline V gene sequence: CDR1 SGHTA, CDR2 FQGNSA. This CDR3 has 15 residues. The CDR3 sequence: CASSLVPGVYHEQYF. The CDR3 DNA reads TGTGCCAGCAGCCTAGTCCCCGGGGTGTACCACGAGCAGTACTTC.